These 8 T cell receptor beta chains originate from one sample sequenced in a study of blood T cells in healthy people across ages. Next came a second PCR, run for about 7 to 12 cycles, which used a sample-barcoded 5' primer along with a J-beta primer mix. TCRdb reprocessed the 5' RACE reads via MiXCR and lists one record per CDR3 protein. The data hold about 2 million distinct CDR3 sequences, with around 48% observed a single time. The sequencing input was blood. Every receptor here comes from a woman in her thirties or forties in good health.

This clonotype appeared a few times. V gene TRBV7-9 combines with J gene TRBJ2-5; 12 nucleotides line up with TRBD2. Trimming at V came to 5 bases and at J to 2 bases, leaving 9 bases not matched to a gene. Germline loops: CDR1 SEHNR, CDR2 FQNEAQ (reference sequence). The CDR3 spans 17 residues. The CDR3 spells CASSRLAGAIKQETQYF. The CDR3 nucleotides are TGTGCCAGCAGCCGACTAGCGGGGGCGATAAAGCAAGAGACCCAGTACTTC.

The J gene is TRBJ1-2, the V gene TRBV7-2; no firm D call. The CDR3 covers 14 residues. Trimming took 5 bases from V and 4 from J, leaving 14 bases between them. Germline CDR1 is SGHTA and CDR2 is FQGNSA. CDR3 protein: CASSTRAGSYGYTF. The CDR3 DNA reads TGTGCCAGCAGCACCCGGGCCGGAAGCTATGGCTACACCTTC.

V is TRBV7-9 and J is TRBJ1-1; D is unclear. Germline loops: CDR1 SEHNR, CDR2 FQNEAQ (reference sequence). CDR3 size: 12 residues. The V end was cut by 11 bases, the J end by 10 bases, with 20 bases between. The CDR3 here is CAGYDTVGPAFF. CDR3 nucleotides: TGTGCCGGCTATGACACAGTCGGTCCAGCTTTCTTT.

This clonotype turned up a few times. This chain uses TRBV7-9 with TRBJ1-2; D ambiguous. The CDR3 contains 13 residues. The germline V and J ends were trimmed by 2 bases and 8 bases, with 12 bases remaining between them. Germline V gene lookup returns CDR1 SEHNR and CDR2 FQNEAQ (reference sequence). CDR3 sequence: CASSLSDGYGYTF. The CDR3 bases are TGTGCCAGCAGCTTATCGGATGGGTACGGCTACACCTTC.

This clonotype was seen a single time. This rearrangement joins TRBV20-1 to TRBJ2-5, with D perhaps matching TRBD2 (6 bases). This CDR3 is 15 amino acids long. The germline gives CDR1 DFQATT, CDR2 SNEGSKA (reference sequence). Trimming stripped 1 base from V and 4 bases from J, with 16 bases between. CDR3 sequence reads: CSARGEAGHPETQYF. In DNA, the CDR3 is TGCAGTGCTAGAGGAGAAGCGGGCCACCCAGAGACCCAGTACTTC.

This clonotype was seen ten or more times. The V gene is TRBV20-1, the J gene TRBJ2-5; maybe TRBD2 (5 bases). The J call may be incorrect, as the DNA end agrees better with TRBJ2-7. The V gene's germline CDR1 is DFQATT and CDR2 SNEGSKA (reference sequence). CDR3 length: 12 amino acids. CDR3 coding DNA: TGCAGTGCTAACGCCGGGGCCTACGAGCAGTACTTC. Translated, it gives CSANAGAYEQYF.

The chain joins TRBV25-1 to TRBJ2-3; D may be TRBD1 (7 bases). Germline values: CDR1 MGHDK, CDR2 SYGVNS. Trimming took off 2 bases at V and 4 bases at J, with 19 bases between the two ends. The CDR3 has 17 residues. As DNA, the CDR3 is TGTGCCAGCAGTGAAAGGGGCAGGGGGGAGATCGCAGATACGCAGTATTTT. This encodes CASSERGRGEIADTQYF.

The gene calls are TRBV25-1 and TRBJ2-7; 8 bases are shared with TRBD1. Germline V CDR1 and CDR2: MGHDK, SYGVNS. V gave up 4 bases and J gave up 5 bases; unmatched junction bases: 10. The CDR3 extends over 15 amino acids. The CDR3 coding sequence is TGTGCCAGCAGTGTCCGAGGACAGGGTGGCAACGAGCAGTACTTC. Its translation: CASSVRGQGGNEQYF.